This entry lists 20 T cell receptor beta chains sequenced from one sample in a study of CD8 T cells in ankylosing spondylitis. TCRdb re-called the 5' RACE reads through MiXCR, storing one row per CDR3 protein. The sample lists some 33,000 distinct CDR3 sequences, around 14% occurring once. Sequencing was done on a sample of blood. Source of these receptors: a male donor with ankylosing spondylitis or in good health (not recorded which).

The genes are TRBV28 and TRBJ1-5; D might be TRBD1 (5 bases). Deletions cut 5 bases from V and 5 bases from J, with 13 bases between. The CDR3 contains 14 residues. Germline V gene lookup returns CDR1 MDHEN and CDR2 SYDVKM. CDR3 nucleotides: TGTGCCAGCAGTCTTGACTGGGACTATCAGCCCCAGCATTTT. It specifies CASSLDWDYQPQHF.

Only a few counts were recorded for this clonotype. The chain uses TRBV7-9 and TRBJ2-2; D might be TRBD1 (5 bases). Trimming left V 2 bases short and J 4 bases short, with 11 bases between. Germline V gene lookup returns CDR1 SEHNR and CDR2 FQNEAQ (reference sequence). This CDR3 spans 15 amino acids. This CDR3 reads CASSLTGVPTGELFF. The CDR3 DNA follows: TGTGCCAGCAGCTTAACAGGAGTACCCACCGGGGAGCTGTTTTTT.

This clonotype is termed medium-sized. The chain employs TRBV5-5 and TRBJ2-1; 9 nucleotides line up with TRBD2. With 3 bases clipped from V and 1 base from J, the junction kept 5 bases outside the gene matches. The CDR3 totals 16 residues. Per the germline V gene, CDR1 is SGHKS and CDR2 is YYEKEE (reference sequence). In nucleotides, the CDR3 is TGTGCCAGCAGCTGGGGACTAGCAGAATCCTACAATGAGCAGTTCTTC. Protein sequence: CASSWGLAESYNEQFF.

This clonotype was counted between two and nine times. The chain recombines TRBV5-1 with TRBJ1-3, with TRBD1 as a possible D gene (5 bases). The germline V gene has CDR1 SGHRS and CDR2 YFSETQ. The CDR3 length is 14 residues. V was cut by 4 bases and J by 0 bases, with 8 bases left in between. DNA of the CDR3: TGCGCCAGCAGCCAAGGGACCTCTGGAAACACCATATATTTT. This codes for CASSQGTSGNTIYF. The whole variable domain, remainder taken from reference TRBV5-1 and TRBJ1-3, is KAGVTQTPRYLIKTRGQQVTLSCSPISGHRSVSWYQQTPGQGLQFLFEYFSETQRNKGNFPGRFSGRQFSNSRSEMNVSTLELGDSALYLCASSQGTSGNTIYFGEGSWLTVV.

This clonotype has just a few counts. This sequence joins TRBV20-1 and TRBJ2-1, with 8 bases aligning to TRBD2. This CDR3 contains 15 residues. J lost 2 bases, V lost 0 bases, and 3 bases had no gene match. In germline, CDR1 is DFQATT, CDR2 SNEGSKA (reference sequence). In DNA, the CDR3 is TGCAGTGCTAGAGATGGGGGACTAGCCTACAATGAGCAGTTCTTC. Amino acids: CSARDGGLAYNEQFF.

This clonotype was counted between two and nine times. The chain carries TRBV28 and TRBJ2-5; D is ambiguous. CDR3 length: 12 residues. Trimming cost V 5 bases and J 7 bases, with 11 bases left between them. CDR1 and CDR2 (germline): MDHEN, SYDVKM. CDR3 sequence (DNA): TGTGCCAGCAGTCCCACGGAAGGGACCCAGTACTTC. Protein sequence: CASSPTEGTQYF.

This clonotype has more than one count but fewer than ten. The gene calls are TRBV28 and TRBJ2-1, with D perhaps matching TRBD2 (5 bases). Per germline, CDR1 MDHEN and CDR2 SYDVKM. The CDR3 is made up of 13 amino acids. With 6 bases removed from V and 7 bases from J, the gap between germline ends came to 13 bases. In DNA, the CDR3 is TGTGCCAGCAGCCGGGGTAGACGGAATGAGCAGTTCTTC. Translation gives CASSRGRRNEQFF.

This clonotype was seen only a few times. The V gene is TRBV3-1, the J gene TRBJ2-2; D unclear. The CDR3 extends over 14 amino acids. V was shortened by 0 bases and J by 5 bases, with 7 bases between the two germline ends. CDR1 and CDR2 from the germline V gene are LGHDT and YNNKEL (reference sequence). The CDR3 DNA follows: TGTGCCAGCAGCCAAGATTTGGTGACCGGGGAGCTGTTTTTT. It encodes CASSQDLVTGELFF.

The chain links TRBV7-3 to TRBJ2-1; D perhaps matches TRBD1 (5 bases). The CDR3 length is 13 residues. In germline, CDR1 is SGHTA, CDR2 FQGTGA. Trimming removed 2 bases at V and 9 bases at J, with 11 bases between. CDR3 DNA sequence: TGTGCCAGCAGCTTAGGGGCAGGGATTGAGCAGTTCTTC. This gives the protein CASSLGAGIEQFF.

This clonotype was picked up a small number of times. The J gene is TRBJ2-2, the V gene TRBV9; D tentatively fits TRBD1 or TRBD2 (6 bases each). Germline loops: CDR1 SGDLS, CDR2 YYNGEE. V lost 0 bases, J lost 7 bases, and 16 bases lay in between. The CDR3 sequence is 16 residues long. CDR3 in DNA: TGTGCCAGCAGCGTAGTCGGGGGCACTTTTGACGGGGAGCTGTTTTTT. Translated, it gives CASSVVGGTFDGELFF. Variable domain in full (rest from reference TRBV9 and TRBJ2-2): DSGVTQTPKHLITATGQRVTLRCSPRSGDLSVYWYQQSLDQGLQFLIQYYNGEERAKGNILERFSAQQFPDLHSELNLSSLELGDSALYFCASSVVGGTFDGELFFGEGSRLTVL.

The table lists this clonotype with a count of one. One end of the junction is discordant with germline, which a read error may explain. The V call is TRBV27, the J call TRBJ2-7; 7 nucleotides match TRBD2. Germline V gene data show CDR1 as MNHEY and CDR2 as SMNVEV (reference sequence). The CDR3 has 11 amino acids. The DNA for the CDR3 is TGTGCCAGCCGGTGGGGAGGGGAGCAGCACTTC. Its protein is CASRWGGEQHF.

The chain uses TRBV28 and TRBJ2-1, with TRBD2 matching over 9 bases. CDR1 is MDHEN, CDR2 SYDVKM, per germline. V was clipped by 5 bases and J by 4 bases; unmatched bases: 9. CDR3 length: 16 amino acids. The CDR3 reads CASSTRLAGVYNEQFF. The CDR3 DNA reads TGTGCCAGCAGTACCCGATTAGCGGGGGTTTACAATGAGCAGTTCTTC.

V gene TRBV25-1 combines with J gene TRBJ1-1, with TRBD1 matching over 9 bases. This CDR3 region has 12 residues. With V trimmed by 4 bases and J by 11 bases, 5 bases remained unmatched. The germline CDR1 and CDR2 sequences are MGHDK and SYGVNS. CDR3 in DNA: TGTGCCAGCAGTGCAGGACAGGGGAGGGCTTTCTTT. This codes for CASSAGQGRAFF.

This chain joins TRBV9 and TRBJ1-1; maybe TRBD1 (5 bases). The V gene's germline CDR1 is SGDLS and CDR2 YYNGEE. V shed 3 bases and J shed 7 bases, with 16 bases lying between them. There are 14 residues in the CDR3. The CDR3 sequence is CASSATARVGEAFF. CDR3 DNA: TGTGCCAGCAGCGCCACGGCCAGGGTTGGTGAAGCTTTCTTT. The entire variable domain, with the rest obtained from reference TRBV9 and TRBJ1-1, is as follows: DSGVTQTPKHLITATGQRVTLRCSPRSGDLSVYWYQQSLDQGLQFLIQYYNGEERAKGNILERFSAQQFPDLHSELNLSSLELGDSALYFCASSATARVGEAFFGQGTRLTVV.

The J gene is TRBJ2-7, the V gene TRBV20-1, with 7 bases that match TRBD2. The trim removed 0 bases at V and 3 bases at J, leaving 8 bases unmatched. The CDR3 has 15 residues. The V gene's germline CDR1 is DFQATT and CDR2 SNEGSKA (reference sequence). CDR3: CSARDRIAGSYEQYF. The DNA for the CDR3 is TGCAGTGCTAGAGATAGAATAGCGGGCAGCTACGAGCAGTACTTC.

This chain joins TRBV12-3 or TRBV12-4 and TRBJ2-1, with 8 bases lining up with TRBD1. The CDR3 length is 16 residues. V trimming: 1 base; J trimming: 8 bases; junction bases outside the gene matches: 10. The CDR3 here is CASSLVGQGAFDEQFF. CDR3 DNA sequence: TGTGCCAGCAGTTTAGTCGGCCAGGGGGCTTTCGATGAGCAGTTCTTC.

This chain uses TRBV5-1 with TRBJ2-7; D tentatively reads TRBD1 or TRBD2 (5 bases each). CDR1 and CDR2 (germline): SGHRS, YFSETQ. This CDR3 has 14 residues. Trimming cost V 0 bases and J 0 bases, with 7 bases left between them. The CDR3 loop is CASSLDGGSYEQYV. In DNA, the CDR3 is TGCGCCAGCAGCTTGGATGGGGGCTCCTACGAGCAGTACGTC.

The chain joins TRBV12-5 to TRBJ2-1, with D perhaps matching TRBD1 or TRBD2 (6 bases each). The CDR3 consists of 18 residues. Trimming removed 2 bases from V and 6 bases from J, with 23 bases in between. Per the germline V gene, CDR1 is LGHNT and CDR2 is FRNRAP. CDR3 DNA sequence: TGTGCTAGTGGTTTGCCTGGACCGGGGGCCGGGGCTGTCAATGAGCAGTTCTTC. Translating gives CASGLPGPGAGAVNEQFF.

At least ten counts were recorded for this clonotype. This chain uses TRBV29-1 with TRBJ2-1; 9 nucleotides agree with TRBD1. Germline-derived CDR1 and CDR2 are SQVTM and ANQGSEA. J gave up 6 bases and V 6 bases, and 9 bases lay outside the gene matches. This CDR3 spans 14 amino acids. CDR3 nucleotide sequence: TGCAGCGTCCTCACCGGGACAGGGTTCAATGAGCAGTTCTTC. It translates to CSVLTGTGFNEQFF.

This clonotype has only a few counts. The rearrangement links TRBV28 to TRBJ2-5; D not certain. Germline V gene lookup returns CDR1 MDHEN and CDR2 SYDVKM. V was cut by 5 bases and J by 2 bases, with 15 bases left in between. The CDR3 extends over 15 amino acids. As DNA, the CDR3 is TGTGCCAGCAGTCAACTTCGGCAGTTACAAGAGACCCAGTACTTC. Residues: CASSQLRQLQETQYF.